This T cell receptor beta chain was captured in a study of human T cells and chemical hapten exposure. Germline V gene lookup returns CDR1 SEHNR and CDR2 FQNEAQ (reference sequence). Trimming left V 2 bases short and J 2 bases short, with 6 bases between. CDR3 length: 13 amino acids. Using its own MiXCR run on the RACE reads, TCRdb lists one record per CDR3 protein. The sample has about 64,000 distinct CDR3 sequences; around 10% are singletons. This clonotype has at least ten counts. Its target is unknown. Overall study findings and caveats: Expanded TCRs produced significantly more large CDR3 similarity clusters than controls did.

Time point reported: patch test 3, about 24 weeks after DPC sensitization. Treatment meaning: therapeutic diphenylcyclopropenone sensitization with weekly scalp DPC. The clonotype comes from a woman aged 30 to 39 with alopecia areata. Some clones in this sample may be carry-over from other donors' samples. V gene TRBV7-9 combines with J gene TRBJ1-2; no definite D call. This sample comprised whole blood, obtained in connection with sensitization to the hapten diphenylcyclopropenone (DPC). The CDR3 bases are TGTGCCAGCAGCTTAACTGAGAACTATGGCTACACCTTC. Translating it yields CASSLTENYGYTF.